The 20 T cell receptor beta chains below were found in one sample sequenced in a study of glioma-infiltrating T cells. The iRepertoire nested amplicon-rescue multiplex PCR amplified TCR alpha and beta CDR3s from RNA. TCRdb re-called the multiplex PCR reads through MiXCR, storing one row per CDR3 protein. Of 300,000 to 450,000 distinct CDR3 sequences listed, about 40% are singletons. Sequenced: glioma tissue, nonneoplastic brain tissue, or PBMCs (not recorded which). The receptors here all came from a human donor with low-grade glioma or glioblastoma, undergoing nonglioma brain surgery, or in good health (not recorded which).

In the case of this clonotype: At one end the junction does not follow the germline gene, possibly because of a read error. The chain employs TRBV19 and TRBJ1-5; TRBD1 might be the D (6 bases). CDR3 length: 12 residues. Germline CDR1 is LNHDA and CDR2 is SQIVND (reference sequence). The CDR3 loop is CASRDSERPKHF. The CDR3 nucleotides are TGTGCCAGTAGGGACAGCGAAAGGCCCAAGCATTTT.

This sequence joins TRBV25-1 and TRBJ1-4; the D is unclear. The germline V gene has CDR1 MGHDK and CDR2 SYGVNS. V was clipped by 3 bases and J by 8 bases, with 19 bases between them. This CDR3 region has 16 residues. The CDR3 DNA reads TGTGCCAGCAGTGACCAGGTTATTCGAGGGCGCGAAAAACTGTTTTTT. This translates into CASSDQVIRGREKLFF.

This clonotype was seen once. The chain is built from TRBV18 and TRBJ2-5, with a weak D call TRBD1 (5 bases). Germline assignment: CDR1 KGHSH and CDR2 LQKENI. V shed 2 bases and J shed 3 bases, with 10 bases lying between them. This CDR3 comprises 14 residues. The CDR3 protein is CASSPSIGEETQYF. The CDR3 nucleotides read TGTGCCAGCTCACCATCAATAGGGGAAGAGACCCAGTACTTC.

The chain links TRBV7-2 to TRBJ1-1; D unclear. In germline, CDR1 is SGHTA, CDR2 FQGNSA. This CDR3 is 12 amino acids long. The V end was cut by 3 bases, the J end by 2 bases, with 4 bases between. The CDR3 loop reads CASSFDNTEAFF. The CDR3 nucleotides read TGTGCCAGCAGCTTTGATAACACTGAAGCTTTCTTT.

Concerning this clonotype itself: This may be a read error, as it is one base from a much larger clone. The conserved final phenylalanine or tryptophan is absent from the CDR3, which likely points to a read error. The chain combines TRBV12-3 or TRBV12-4 with TRBJ1-5, with no clear D. This CDR3 spans 14 amino acids. Trimming left V 5 bases short and J 0 bases short, with 8 bases between. In DNA, the CDR3 is TGTGCCAGCAGTCTTTCTGGTAGCAATCAGCCCCAGCATCTT. It translates to CASSLSGSNQPQHL.

This clonotype was counted between two and nine times. The V and J genes are TRBV4-2 and TRBJ2-7, with 11 positions matching TRBD2. CDR1 LGHNA and CDR2 YNFKEQ come from the germline V gene. Germline trimming cut 5 bases from V and 1 base from J; bases unmatched to any gene: 13. The CDR3 is made up of 18 amino acids. The CDR3 sequence: CASSSEGTSGRWSYEQYF. In DNA, the CDR3 is TGTGCCAGCAGCTCCGAGGGGACTAGCGGCCGATGGTCCTACGAGCAGTACTTC.

This clonotype has only one observation. The chain combines TRBV20-1 with TRBJ2-1, with TRBD2 matching over 8 bases. V lost 7 bases to trimming and J lost 8 bases; unmatched junction nucleotides: 4. This CDR3 has 11 amino acids. Germline assignment: CDR1 DFQATT and CDR2 SNEGSKA (reference sequence). The CDR3 region has the DNA TGCAGTGACAGACTAGCGTATGAGCAGTTCTTC. Protein sequence: CSDRLAYEQFF.

This clonotype showed up just a few times. The chain combines TRBV7-2 with TRBJ2-7; a weak D match, TRBD1 (6 bases). This CDR3 has 14 amino acids. The germline gives CDR1 SGHTA, CDR2 FQGNSA. V was clipped by 3 bases and J by 2 bases, with 11 bases between them. The CDR3 protein is CASSFAKGAYEQYF. CDR3 DNA: TGTGCCAGCAGCTTCGCTAAGGGGGCCTACGAGCAGTACTTC.

CDR3 protein: CASSFGQGFYTGELFF. CDR3 sequence (DNA): TGTGCCAGCAGCTTCGGACAGGGATTTTACACCGGGGAGCTGTTTTTT. V and J are TRBV7-2 and TRBJ2-2; 8 bases fit TRBD1. After removal of 3 bases from V and 3 bases from J, the junction contained 6 bases not matched to a gene. CDR1 is SGHTA, CDR2 FQGNSA, per germline. The CDR3 is made up of 16 amino acids.

J is TRBJ1-2 and V is TRBV4-3; D is undetermined. Between the trimmed V and J ends, which lost 3 bases and 1 base, there was a span of 15 bases. Germline CDR1 and CDR2: LGHNA and YSLEER. This CDR3 has 16 residues. The chain's CDR3 is CASSQEPRFLNYGYTF. The CDR3 nucleotides read TGCGCCAGCAGCCAGGAGCCTCGCTTCCTTAACTATGGCTACACCTTC.

A word on this clonotype: The germline gene is not matched at one end of the junction; a read error may be the cause. The chain employs TRBV11-2 and TRBJ2-3; D might be TRBD1 or TRBD2, each matching 6 bases. CDR1 SGHAT and CDR2 FQNNGV come from the germline V gene. The CDR3 has 16 amino acids. The CDR3 nucleotides are TGTGCCAGCAGCCATCCGGGGGCGGGCAGCACAGATACGGAGTATTTT. It is translated as CASSHPGAGSTDTEYF.

There are many counts of this clonotype. V usage is TRBV27 and J usage is TRBJ2-4, with D perhaps TRBD1 (7 bases). Germline values: CDR1 MNHEY, CDR2 SMNVEV (reference sequence). The CDR3 consists of 14 residues. Deletions cut 6 bases from V and 10 bases from J, with 19 bases between. This CDR3 is CASSRVRDSLIQYF. The CDR3 DNA is TGTGCCAGCAGCCGCGTGCGGGACAGCTTAATTCAGTACTTC.

A word on this clonotype: This may come from a read error, since a much larger clone is one base off. This rearrangement joins TRBV28 to TRBJ1-3, with TRBD1 matching over 11 bases. Germline trimming cut 8 bases from V and 7 bases from J; bases unmatched to any gene: 10. CDR3 size: 15 residues. Germline CDR1 and CDR2: MDHEN and SYDVKM. The chain's CDR3 is CASRPLDRGRNTIYF. The DNA of the CDR3 is TGTGCCAGCCGTCCACTGGACAGGGGGCGGAACACCATATATTTT.

With respect to this clonotype: A single base separates this from a much larger clone, so it may be a read error. This chain links TRBV6-2 or TRBV6-3 with TRBJ2-1; tentatively, D is TRBD2 (6 bases). V was clipped by 5 bases and J by 6 bases, with 17 bases between them. There are 15 residues in the CDR3. Germline assignment: CDR1 MNHEY and CDR2 SVGEGT. CDR3 region: CASSRTEGGLNEQFF. For the CDR3, the DNA is TGTGCCAGCAGTCGAACAGAGGGAGGACTCAATGAGCAGTTCTTC.

In its sample, this clonotype was seen once. The rearrangement uses TRBV11-2 and TRBJ2-3; TRBD2 aligns across 9 bases. V shed 4 bases and J 6 bases; nucleotides not matched to a gene: 14. The CDR3 sequence is 17 residues long. Germline V CDR1 and CDR2: SGHAT, FQNNGV. The CDR3, as DNA: TGTGCCAGCAGCTATCCGGGACTAGCCACCCCGGGGGATACGCAGTATTTT. Its translation is CASSYPGLATPGDTQYF. The full variable domain, its missing parts supplied by reference TRBV11-2 and TRBJ2-3, is EAGVAQSPRYKIIEKRQSVAFWCNPISGHATLYWYQQILGQGPKLLIQFQNNGVVDDSQLPKDRFSAERLKGVDSTLKIQPAKLEDSAVYLCASSYPGLATPGDTQYFGPGTRLTVL.

CDR3 coding DNA: TGTGCCAGCAGCTTCTCCGGGCAGCCCCAGCATTTT. Protein: CASSFSGQPQHF. The J gene is TRBJ1-5, the V gene TRBV7-9; D gene ambiguous. Germline CDR1 and CDR2: SEHNR and FQNEAQ (reference sequence). Trimming removed 3 bases from V and 7 bases from J, with 7 bases in between. CDR3 length equals 12 residues. Full variable domain (missing parts from reference TRBV7-9 and TRBJ1-5): DTGVSQNPRHKITKRGQNVTFRCDPISEHNRLYWYRQTLGQGPEFLTYFQNEAQLEKSRLLSDRFSAERPKGSFSTLEIQRTEQGDSAMYLCASSFSGQPQHFGDGTRLSIL.

The chain joins TRBV2 to TRBJ1-1, with D tentatively TRBD1 (5 bases). This CDR3 has 15 amino acids. Looked up from germline, CDR1 is SNHLY and CDR2 is FYNNEI. The V gene lost 6 bases and the J gene lost 1 base, with 15 bases spanning the gap. CDR3 sequence (DNA): TGTGCCAGCAGCTACACGACAGTGACGAACACTGAAGCTTTCTTT. Its translation is CASSYTTVTNTEAFF. The variable domain in full, with the rest retrieved from reference TRBV2 and TRBJ1-1, is EPEVTQTPSHQVTQMGQEVILRCVPISNHLYFYWYRQILGQKVEFLVSFYNNEISEKSEIFDDQFSVERPDGSNFTLKIRSTKLEDSAMYFCASSYTTVTNTEAFFGQGTRLTVV.

This clonotype was picked up a small number of times. The chain couples TRBV28 to TRBJ2-7; TRBD1 might be the D (5 bases). The CDR3 consists of 13 residues. Trimming removed 4 bases from V and 2 bases from J, with 9 bases in between. The germline CDR1 and CDR2 sequences are MDHEN and SYDVKM. The CDR3 region is CASSSRVAYEQYF. CDR3 nucleotide sequence: TGTGCCAGCAGTTCCAGGGTGGCCTACGAGCAGTACTTC.

This clonotype occurred many times. This chain uses TRBV7-2 with TRBJ2-1; D possibly corresponds to TRBD1 (6 bases). CDR3 size: 13 residues. V was trimmed by 6 bases and J by 5 bases, leaving 11 bases between them. CDR1 is SGHTA, CDR2 FQGNSA, per germline. CDR3 residues: CASSFGGHNEQFF. The DNA of the CDR3 is TGTGCCAGCAGTTTTGGGGGCCACAATGAGCAGTTCTTC. Full variable domain (outside the CDR3, taken from reference TRBV7-2 and TRBJ2-1): GAGVSQSPSNKVTEKGKDVELRCDPISGHTALYWYRQSLGQGLEFLIYFQGNSAPDKSGLPSDRFSAERTGGSVSTLTIQRTQQEDSAVYLCASSFGGHNEQFFGPGTRLTVL.

Many counts were recorded for this clonotype. This chain links TRBV28 with TRBJ2-1; 10 nucleotides align to TRBD1. J lost 8 bases, V lost 6 bases, and 10 bases had no gene match. Germline lookup yields CDR1 MDHEN and CDR2 SYDVKM. This CDR3 has 15 amino acids. Written as DNA, the CDR3 is TGTGCCAGCAGACAAAACCGGGACAGGGGTTATGAGCAGTTCTTC. It codes for CASRQNRDRGYEQFF.